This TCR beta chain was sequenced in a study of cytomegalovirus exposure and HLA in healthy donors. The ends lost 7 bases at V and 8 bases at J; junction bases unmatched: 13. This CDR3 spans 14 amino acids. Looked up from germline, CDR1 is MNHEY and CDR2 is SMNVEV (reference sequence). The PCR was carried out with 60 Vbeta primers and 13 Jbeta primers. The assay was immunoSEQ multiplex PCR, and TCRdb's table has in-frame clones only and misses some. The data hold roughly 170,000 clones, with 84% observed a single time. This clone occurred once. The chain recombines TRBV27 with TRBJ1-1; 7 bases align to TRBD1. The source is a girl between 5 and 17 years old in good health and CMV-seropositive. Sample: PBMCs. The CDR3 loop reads CASTQRVGTAEAFF. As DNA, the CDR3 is TGTGCCAGCACCCAACGGGTAGGGACAGCCGAAGCTTTCTTT.